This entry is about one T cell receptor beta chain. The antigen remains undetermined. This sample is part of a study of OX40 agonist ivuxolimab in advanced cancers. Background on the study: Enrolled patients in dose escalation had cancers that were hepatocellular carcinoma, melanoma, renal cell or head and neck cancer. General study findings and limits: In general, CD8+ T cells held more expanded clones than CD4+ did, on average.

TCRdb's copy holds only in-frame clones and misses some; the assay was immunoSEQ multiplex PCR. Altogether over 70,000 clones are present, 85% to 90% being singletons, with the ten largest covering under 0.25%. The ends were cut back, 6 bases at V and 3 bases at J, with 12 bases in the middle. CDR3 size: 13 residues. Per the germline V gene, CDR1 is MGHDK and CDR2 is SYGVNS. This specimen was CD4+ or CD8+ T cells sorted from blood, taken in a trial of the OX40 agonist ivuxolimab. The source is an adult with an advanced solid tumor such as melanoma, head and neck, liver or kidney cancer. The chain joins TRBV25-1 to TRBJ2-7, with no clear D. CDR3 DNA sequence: TGTGCCAGCAGGGATGGTGGCCTCTACGAGCAGTACTTC. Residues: CASRDGGLYEQYF.